The 7 T cell receptor beta chains below come from one sample, sequenced in a study of T cells in Graves' hyperthyroidism and ophthalmopathy. Amplification yielded TCR beta CDR3 regions, with RNA transcripts as the source. During a first-round RT-PCR of the TCR CDR3, the HTBI primer set was used. MiXCR was run by TCRdb on the multiplex PCR reads, yielding one entry per CDR3 protein. The data contain 800,000 or so distinct CDR3 sequences, around 39% of them seen just once; the ten biggest clones take up around 9.3%. Sequencing was performed on blood. The source is a young man with Graves' hyperthyroidism.

The rearrangement joins TRBV4-1 to TRBJ1-5; D gene unclear. V lost 1 base and J 0 bases, leaving 10 bases between the germline ends. Germline V gives CDR1 MGHRA, CDR2 YSYEKL. This CDR3 has 16 amino acids. CDR3 in DNA: TGCGCCAGCAGCCAAGTCAGCGATTATAGCAATCAGCCCCAGCATTTT. As protein: CASSQVSDYSNQPQHF.

Only a few counts were recorded for this clonotype. The chain carries TRBV20-1 and TRBJ1-2; D possibly corresponds to TRBD1 (5 bases). This CDR3 comprises 14 residues. Germline assignment: CDR1 DFQATT and CDR2 SNEGSKA (reference sequence). V gave up 6 bases and J gave up 2 bases, with 16 bases separating them. As DNA, the CDR3 is TGCAGTGCCCCCCCCCAGGGCCTGAACTATGGCTACACCTTC. It translates to CSAPPQGLNYGYTF.

This clonotype occurred once. This chain connects TRBV29-1 to TRBJ1-2, with TRBD1 as a possible D gene (5 bases). The V gene lost 5 bases and the J gene lost 3 bases, with 16 bases spanning the gap. Per the germline V gene, CDR1 is SQVTM and CDR2 is ANQGSEA. The CDR3 is 14 residues long. The CDR3 is CSVKGQGRYYGYTF. CDR3 nucleotide sequence: TGCAGCGTTAAGGGGCAGGGACGGTACTATGGCTACACCTTC.

This clonotype appeared many times. J is TRBJ2-7 and V is TRBV7-2, with D maybe TRBD1 (5 bases). The CDR3 covers 13 residues. V was pared by 1 base and J by 6 bases, with 10 bases between. Germline loops: CDR1 SGHTA, CDR2 FQGNSA. CDR3: CASSLVGVREQYF. The CDR3 bases are TGTGCCAGCAGCTTAGTAGGGGTCCGCGAGCAGTACTTC.

This clonotype was seen more than once but under ten times. The genes are TRBV19 and TRBJ1-1; weak D call: TRBD1 (5 bases). This CDR3 region has 14 residues. Trimming removed 0 bases from V and 7 bases from J, with 12 bases in between. Germline CDR1 LNHDA, CDR2 SQIVND (reference sequence). This CDR3 is CASSIDFRANEAFF. The CDR3 DNA reads as TGTGCCAGTAGTATAGATTTCAGGGCGAATGAAGCTTTCTTT.

This clonotype appeared many times. The chain carries TRBV13 and TRBJ1-2; D is undetermined. The V end lost 4 bases, the J end lost 3 bases, and 9 bases lay between the germline ends. The CDR3 length is 13 residues. Per germline, CDR1 PRHDT and CDR2 FYEKMQ (reference sequence). For the CDR3, the DNA is TGTGCCAGCAGCTCCCAAGGTTACTATGGCTACACCTTC. Residues: CASSSQGYYGYTF. The entire variable domain, with the rest obtained from reference TRBV13 and TRBJ1-2, is as follows: AAGVIQSPRHLIKEKRETATLKCYPIPRHDTVYWYQQGPGQDPQFLISFYEKMQSDKGSIPDRFSAQQFSDYHSELNMSSLELGDSALYFCASSSQGYYGYTFGSGTRLTVV.

As to this clonotype: A much larger clone lies one base from this, so it may be a read error. This sequence joins TRBV7-4 and TRBJ2-7, with TRBD1 matching over 7 bases. CDR3 length: 18 residues. From germline, CDR1 is SGHVT and CDR2 SQSDAQ. CDR3 nucleotides: TGTGCCAGCAGCTTAGCCTCCCCTCAAAGACAGGGTGTCTACGAGCAGAACTTC. Protein: CASSLASPQRQGVYEQNF.